A single sample gave rise to the 31 T cell receptor beta chains below, sequenced in a study of beta chain features in type 1 diabetes. Isolated RNA was reverse transcribed in full, so expressed TCRB transcripts were sequenced. Produced via immunoSEQ multiplex PCR; TCRdb's table is partial and in-frame only. The table lists under 800,000 clones, around 16% of them singletons. The sample was naive CD4+ T cells from blood. The receptor source for this set is a man between 18 and 29 years old in good health.

The chain joins TRBV4-3 to TRBJ2-7; TRBD2 matches at 12 bases. V lost 4 bases and J lost 4; bases outside the gene matches: 11. Germline V gene sequence: CDR1 LGHNA, CDR2 YSLEER. This CDR3 has 17 residues. The CDR3 reads CASSPLAGGPSLYEQYF. Here the CDR3 DNA reads TGCGCCAGCAGCCCTCTAGCGGGAGGGCCTTCCTTATACGAGCAGTACTTC.

This clone appeared a few times. Other DNA sequences of this sample code for an identical CDR3. V gene TRBV7-9 combines with J gene TRBJ1-2; TRBD1 matches at 8 bases. Germline V CDR1 and CDR2: SEHNR, FQNEAQ (reference sequence). J was trimmed by 5 bases and V by 5 bases; bases with no gene match: 4. The CDR3 has 13 amino acids. CDR3 bases: TGTGCCAGCAGCCCCGGGACAGGATATGGCTACACCTTC. Its protein is CASSPGTGYGYTF.

This clone was seen a handful of times. The gene calls are TRBV28 and TRBJ2-3; D is perhaps TRBD1 (6 bases). V shed 0 bases and J shed 0 bases, with 10 bases lying between them. This CDR3 is 16 amino acids long. The germline gives CDR1 MDHEN, CDR2 SYDVKM. The CDR3 nucleotides are TGTGCCAGCAGTTTATGGGGGGACATTAGCACAGATACGCAGTATTTT. It codes for CASSLWGDISTDTQYF.

The table lists this clone with a few counts. The V gene is TRBV19, the J gene TRBJ2-1; D gene uncertain. Per the germline V gene, CDR1 is LNHDA and CDR2 is SQIVND (reference sequence). V lost 3 bases and J 4 bases, leaving 16 bases between the germline ends. This CDR3 comprises 16 residues. The CDR3 DNA follows: TGTGCCAGTAGTATCCGGGCCTCGGGCCCTTACAATGAGCAGTTCTTC. Translation: CASSIRASGPYNEQFF.

This clone was seen more than once but under ten times. The chain employs TRBV29-1 and TRBJ1-2; 9 bases agree with TRBD1. CDR1 is SQVTM, CDR2 ANQGSEA, per germline. Unmatched junction bases numbered 14, after V lost 5 bases and J lost 4 bases. The CDR3 covers 16 residues. As DNA, the CDR3 is TGCAGCGTTAAACCCCAAGGGACAGGGTGGGGCTATGGCTACACCTTC. Protein product: CSVKPQGTGWGYGYTF.

The chain combines TRBV5-1 with TRBJ2-3; D possibly corresponds to TRBD1 (6 bases). Germline assignment: CDR1 SGHRS and CDR2 YFSETQ. The V gene lost 5 bases and the J gene lost 2 bases, with 21 bases spanning the gap. CDR3 length: 17 residues. The CDR3 DNA is TGCGCCAGCAGTGTGGGGGCCGGGATGGGTTACACAGATACGCAGTATTTT. Protein product: CASSVGAGMGYTDTQYF.

The table lists this clone with a few counts. The rearrangement links TRBV14 to TRBJ2-3, with D hard to call. The CDR3 is made up of 11 amino acids. With 4 bases removed from V and 1 base from J, the gap between germline ends came to 0 bases. The germline V gene encodes CDR1 SGHDN and CDR2 FVKESK. This chain's CDR3 is CASSRTDTQYF. The CDR3 bases are TGTGCCAGCAGCCGCACAGATACGCAGTATTTT.

This clone was picked up a small number of times. The rearrangement joins TRBV5-4 to TRBJ2-2, with TRBD2 identical over 7 bases. J gave up 0 bases and V 7 bases, and 9 bases lay outside the gene matches. This CDR3 region has 16 residues. In germline, CDR1 is SGHNT, CDR2 YYREEE (reference sequence). As DNA, the CDR3 is TGTGCCAGCCACTCCCGGCTAGCGGCGAACACCGGGGAGCTGTTTTTT. Its protein is CASHSRLAANTGELFF.

The sample holds one count of this clone. A single base separates this from a much larger clone, so it may be a read error. The chain has TRBV11-3 and TRBJ2-6; D call uncertain. The V gene's germline CDR1 is SGHNT and CDR2 YENEEA. With 2 bases removed from V and 0 bases from J, the gap between germline ends came to 2 bases. The CDR3 runs 14 residues. CDR3 DNA sequence: TGTGCCAGCAGCTTAACCTCTGGGGCCAACGTCCTGACTTTC. Amino acids: CASSLTSGANVLTF. Together with reference TRBV11-3 and TRBJ2-6, the CDR3 gives the full variable domain: EAGVVQSPRYKIIEKKQPVAFWCNPISGHNTLYWYLQNLGQGPELLIRYENEEAVDDSQLPKDRFSAERLKGVDSTLKIQPAELGDSAVYLCASSLTSGANVLTFGAGSRLTVL.

This clone turned up a few times. The rearrangement links TRBV29-1 to TRBJ2-2; possibly TRBD1 for D (6 bases). The germline gives CDR1 SQVTM, CDR2 ANQGSEA. The V and J ends lost 7 bases and 1 base respectively, with 13 bases between them. This CDR3 is 14 amino acids long. CDR3 in amino acids: CSATGTRNTGELFF. CDR3 in DNA: TGCAGCGCAACAGGGACGCGGAACACCGGGGAGCTGTTTTTT.

This clone was seen more than once but under ten times. V and J are TRBV6-5 and TRBJ2-5; D might be TRBD1 (5 bases). Looked up from germline, CDR1 is MNHEY and CDR2 is SVGAGI. Trimming cost V 0 bases and J 5 bases, with 13 bases left between them. This CDR3 has 15 amino acids. CDR3 loop: CASSYSGLPSETQYF. The CDR3 nucleotides are TGTGCCAGCAGTTACTCGGGGCTACCGTCGGAGACCCAGTACTTC.

The V and J genes are TRBV6-1 and TRBJ1-1; no definite D call. The V gene's germline CDR1 is MNHNS and CDR2 SASEGT. There are 13 residues in the CDR3. Trimming pared 7 bases from V and 0 bases from J, leaving 9 bases between. The CDR3 DNA sequence: TGTGCCAGCATCGGCACTCTGAACACTGAAGCTTTCTTT. This translates into CASIGTLNTEAFF.

The J gene is TRBJ1-2, the V gene TRBV4-3, with TRBD1 matching over 7 bases. The germline V gene has CDR1 LGHNA and CDR2 YSLEER. The CDR3 loop spans 14 amino acids. Trimming took 3 bases from V and 5 from J; bases not matched to a gene: 6. This CDR3 reads CASSQGDSSYGYTF. The CDR3 DNA sequence: TGCGCCAGCAGCCAGGGGGACAGTAGTTATGGCTACACCTTC.

The rearrangement uses TRBV7-3 and TRBJ2-5, with D perhaps matching TRBD1 (5 bases). Germline CDR1 is SGHTA and CDR2 is FQGTGA. V lost 4 bases to trimming and J lost 1 base, with 10 bases between them. This CDR3 has 14 residues. CDR3 residues: CASSSTGSQETQYF. The CDR3 region has the DNA TGTGCCAGCAGCTCCACAGGCTCCCAAGAGACCCAGTACTTC.

A few counts support this clone. The chain links TRBV19 to TRBJ2-7; TRBD1 matches at 8 bases. Germline CDR1 reads LNHDA; CDR2 reads SQIVND (reference sequence). The V and J ends lost 3 bases and 5 bases, in that order; junction bases with no gene match: 12. CDR3 length: 16 amino acids. The CDR3 sequence: CASSIRGTGLNHEQYF. CDR3 nucleotide sequence: TGTGCCAGTAGTATTCGCGGGACAGGACTTAACCACGAGCAGTACTTC. The complete variable domain, with remaining parts taken from reference TRBV19 and TRBJ2-7, reads DGGITQSPKYLFRKEGQNVTLSCEQNLNHDAMYWYRQDPGQGLRLIYYSQIVNDFQKGDIAEGYSVSREKKESFPLTVTSAQKNPTAFYLCASSIRGTGLNHEQYFGPGTRLTVT.

Details on this clone: In the same sample, other DNA sequences code for this CDR3. The V call is TRBV18, the J call TRBJ1-1; the D gene is possibly TRBD1 (6 bases). The V end lost 3 bases, the J end lost 1 base, and 6 bases lay between the germline ends. This CDR3 comprises 13 residues. CDR1 and CDR2 from the germline V gene are KGHSH and LQKENI. The CDR3 loop is CASSPGANTEAFF. The CDR3 bases are TGTGCCAGCTCACCGGGGGCGAACACTGAAGCTTTCTTT.

This clone was recorded once. V usage is TRBV9 and J usage is TRBJ2-1; a weak D match, TRBD1 (6 bases). Germline V CDR1 and CDR2: SGDLS, YYNGEE. V lost 0 bases and J 4 bases, leaving 11 bases between the germline ends. CDR3 size: 15 residues. CDR3: CASSVAGASYNEQFF. The CDR3 nucleotides are TGTGCCAGCAGCGTAGCAGGGGCTTCGTACAATGAGCAGTTCTTC.

The CDR3, as DNA: TGCGCCAGCAGCTACAGGACAGGGATGTCACGAGAGACCCAGTACTTC. Encoded protein: CASSYRTGMSRETQYF. The V gene is TRBV4-1, the J gene TRBJ2-5, with 8 bases aligning to TRBD1. Germline-derived CDR1 and CDR2 are MGHRA and YSYEKL. This CDR3 is built from 16 residues. Losses at the gene ends were 5 bases for V and 4 bases for J; bases not matched to a gene: 12.

Turning to this clone: The sample holds other DNA sequences that translate to the same CDR3. This rearrangement joins TRBV7-8 to TRBJ2-3; 7 positions match TRBD2. From germline, CDR1 is SGHVS and CDR2 FQNEAQ. The CDR3 is 15 amino acids. V shed 1 base, J shed 6 bases, and the junction held 7 bases outside the gene matches. The CDR3 spells CASSLVRLAGDTQYF. In DNA, the CDR3 is TGTGCCAGCAGCTTAGTTAGACTAGCAGGGGATACGCAGTATTTT.

The chain employs TRBV7-9 and TRBJ1-5; D possibly corresponds to TRBD1 (5 bases). The CDR3 loop spans 17 amino acids. Germline V gene data show CDR1 as SEHNR and CDR2 as FQNEAQ (reference sequence). V shed 1 base and J shed 4 bases, with 17 bases lying between them. CDR3 sequence reads: CASSLGWRGEWNQPQHF. CDR3 in DNA: TGTGCCAGCAGCTTAGGGTGGAGGGGAGAGTGGAATCAGCCCCAGCATTTT.

This chain joins TRBV4-1 and TRBJ2-7, with 7 bases identical to TRBD2. This CDR3 is built from 16 residues. Germline CDR1 and CDR2: MGHRA and YSYEKL. J gave up 6 bases and V 4 bases, and 15 bases lay outside the gene matches. The CDR3 region is CASSLGRAYRVVEQYF. CDR3 in DNA: TGCGCCAGCAGCCTTGGGAGGGCCTACCGGGTGGTCGAGCAGTACTTC.

The CDR3 nucleotides are TGTGCCAGCAGCTTAGGGGGCAGCGGGAGTAATGAGCAGTTCTTC. Translating gives CASSLGGSGSNEQFF. This chain joins TRBV7-9 and TRBJ2-1; 8 bases are shared with TRBD2. Unmatched junction bases numbered 6, after V lost 1 base and J lost 7 bases. Germline assignment: CDR1 SEHNR and CDR2 FQNEAQ (reference sequence). The CDR3 has 15 amino acids.

In the case of this clone: An end of the junction differs from the germline gene, which may be a read error. The V call is TRBV20-1, the J call TRBJ1-2, with D unclear. Per the germline V gene, CDR1 is DFQATT and CDR2 is SNEGSKA (reference sequence). This CDR3 region has 9 residues. CDR3 sequence reads: CSARVGYTF. CDR3 nucleotide sequence: TGCAGTGCGAGAGTCGGCTACACCTTC.

The rearrangement links TRBV4-1 to TRBJ2-5; 12 nucleotides agree with TRBD2. This CDR3 is 16 amino acids long. Germline V gives CDR1 MGHRA, CDR2 YSYEKL. Losses at the gene ends were 4 bases for V and 1 base for J; bases not matched to a gene: 4. As DNA, the CDR3 is TGCGCCAGCAGCCCCGGACTAGCGGGGCTCCAAGAGACCCAGTACTTC. Translated: CASSPGLAGLQETQYF.

The chain couples TRBV9 to TRBJ1-2; possibly TRBD1 for D (6 bases). The CDR3 covers 15 residues. In germline, CDR1 is SGDLS, CDR2 YYNGEE. The ends were cut back, 4 bases at V and 7 bases at J, with 20 bases in the middle. The CDR3 reads CASSIGQPNLLGYTF. CDR3 DNA: TGTGCCAGCAGCATCGGACAGCCAAATCTTCTTGGCTACACCTTC.

The chain couples TRBV5-1 to TRBJ2-1; possible D gene TRBD1, 6 bases. Germline CDR1 SGHRS, CDR2 YFSETQ. This CDR3 has 15 residues. V lost 4 bases to trimming and J lost 0 bases, with 11 bases between them. This chain's CDR3 is CASSATGSSYNEQFF. The CDR3 DNA reads TGCGCCAGCAGCGCTACAGGGAGCTCCTACAATGAGCAGTTCTTC.

This clone was recorded a few times. The V gene is TRBV30, the J gene TRBJ2-1; 8 bases map to TRBD1. V gave up 6 bases and J gave up 9 bases; unmatched junction bases: 10. The CDR3 consists of 13 residues. The germline CDR1 and CDR2 sequences are GTSNPN and SVGIG (reference sequence). This CDR3 reads CACRRAGGGEQFF. The CDR3 DNA reads TGTGCCTGCCGGAGGGCAGGGGGCGGTGAGCAGTTCTTC. Full variable domain (rest looked up from reference TRBV30 and TRBJ2-1): SQTIHQWPATLVQPVGSPLSLECTVEGTSNPNLYWYRQAAGRGLQLLFYSVGIGQISSEVPQNLSASRPQDRQFILSSKKLLLSDSGFYLCACRRAGGGEQFFGPGTRLTVL.

This chain joins TRBV7-2 and TRBJ2-3; 14 nucleotides agree with TRBD2. The CDR3 has 15 amino acids. The junction had 2 bases not matched to a gene; V was cut back by 1 base and J by 8 bases. Looked up from germline, CDR1 is SGHTA and CDR2 is FQGNSA. The CDR3 here is CASSLGTSGRTTQYF. In DNA form, the CDR3 reads TGTGCCAGCAGCTTAGGGACTAGCGGGAGGACTACGCAGTATTTT. Variable domain in full (rest from reference TRBV7-2 and TRBJ2-3): GAGVSQSPSNKVTEKGKDVELRCDPISGHTALYWYRQSLGQGLEFLIYFQGNSAPDKSGLPSDRFSAERTGGSVSTLTIQRTQQEDSAVYLCASSLGTSGRTTQYFGPGTRLTVL.

CDR3 nucleotide sequence: TGTGCCAGCACGCCAGGCTACACCTTC. Residues: CASTPGYTF. The V call is TRBV28, the J call TRBJ1-2, with D uncertain. The germline V gene has CDR1 MDHEN and CDR2 SYDVKM. Trimming pared 7 bases from V and 8 bases from J, leaving 5 bases between. This CDR3 has 9 amino acids.

This clone turned up a few times. The rearrangement joins TRBV28 to TRBJ1-1; D perhaps matches TRBD1 (5 bases). Between the trimmed V and J ends, which lost 5 bases and 4 bases, there was a span of 14 bases. Germline-derived CDR1 and CDR2 are MDHEN and SYDVKM. This CDR3 comprises 14 residues. The CDR3 reads CASSAPGRATEAFF. The CDR3, as DNA: TGTGCCAGCAGTGCTCCGGGCAGGGCCACTGAAGCTTTCTTT. Based on the CDR3 plus reference TRBV28 and TRBJ1-1, the full variable domain is DVKVTQSSRYLVKRTGEKVFLECVQDMDHENMFWYRQDPGLGLRLIYFSYDVKMKEKGDIPEGYSVSREKKERFSLILESASTNQTSMYLCASSAPGRATEAFFGQGTRLTVV.

In its sample, this clone was seen a few times. The chain recombines TRBV9 with TRBJ2-5, with D perhaps being TRBD1 or TRBD2 (6 bases each). Per the germline V gene, CDR1 is SGDLS and CDR2 is YYNGEE. V was clipped by 3 bases and J by 5 bases, with 14 bases between them. There are 14 residues in the CDR3. The chain's CDR3 is CASSAARGPETQYF. DNA for the CDR3: TGTGCCAGCAGCGCCGCACGGGGGCCGGAGACCCAGTACTTC.